These 17 T cell receptor beta chains originate from one sample sequenced in a study of blood T cell repertoires in COVID-19. Assay: immunoSEQ multiplex PCR; the TCRdb copy retains only in-frame clones and omits some. The sample holds almost 70,000 clones, around 79% seen once. The material sequenced was peripheral blood. These receptors were taken from a man aged 60 to 69 with acute or convalescent COVID-19.

This rearrangement joins TRBV7-2 to TRBJ2-1, with D uncertain. CDR3 length: 14 residues. V was pared by 1 base and J by 8 bases, with 12 bases between. In germline, CDR1 is SGHTA, CDR2 FQGNSA. The CDR3 region has the DNA TGTGCCAGCAGCTTAGTCACAGTCCGGTATGAGCAGTTCTTC. Translation: CASSLVTVRYEQFF.

The rearrangement uses TRBV5-1 and TRBJ2-3; 15 positions match TRBD2. V was clipped by 4 bases and J by 5 bases; unmatched bases: 11. Germline V CDR1 and CDR2: SGHRS, YFSETQ. The CDR3 extends over 18 amino acids. CDR3 nucleotide sequence: TGCGCCAGCAGCCTCGGGACTAGCGGGGGGACCCCTTTAGATACGCAGTATTTT. This encodes CASSLGTSGGTPLDTQYF. The variable domain in full, completed from reference TRBV5-1 and TRBJ2-3, reads KAGVTQTPRYLIKTRGQQVTLSCSPISGHRSVSWYQQTPGQGLQFLFEYFSETQRNKGNFPGRFSGRQFSNSRSEMNVSTLELGDSALYLCASSLGTSGGTPLDTQYFGPGTRLTVL.

The J gene is TRBJ1-1, the V gene TRBV5-5; the match to TRBD1 covers 8 bases. The V and J ends lost 4 bases and 5 bases, in that order; junction bases with no gene match: 7. CDR3 length: 14 amino acids. Germline CDR1 and CDR2: SGHKS and YYEKEE (reference sequence). DNA for the CDR3: TGTGCCAGCAGCGGGACAGGAGAAAGAACTGAAGCTTTCTTT. Its translation: CASSGTGERTEAFF.

The chain has TRBV7-6 and TRBJ1-6; TRBD1 might be the D (6 bases). This CDR3 has 15 amino acids. CDR1 SGHVS and CDR2 FNYEAQ come from the germline V gene. V was trimmed by 1 base and J by 6 bases, leaving 10 bases between them. CDR3 protein: CASSLVTGGNSPLHF. The CDR3 region has the DNA TGTGCCAGCAGCTTAGTGACAGGTGGTAATTCACCCCTCCACTTT. Based on the CDR3 plus reference TRBV7-6 and TRBJ1-6, the full variable domain is GAGVSQSPRYKVTKRGQDVALRCDPISGHVSLYWYRQALGQGPEFLTYFNYEAQQDKSGLPNDRFSAERPEGSISTLTIQRTEQRDSAMYRCASSLVTGGNSPLHFGNGTRLTVT.

The CDR3 DNA is TGTGCCAGCAGCTTAGAAACCGGGACAGGGATCCAAAAACTGTTTTTT. As protein: CASSLETGTGIQKLFF. The V gene is TRBV7-8, the J gene TRBJ1-4; 9 bases map to TRBD1. Trimming at V came to 1 base and at J to 9 bases, leaving 9 bases not matched to a gene. The CDR3 contains 16 residues. Germline CDR1 and CDR2: SGHVS and FQNEAQ.

This chain links TRBV4-2 with TRBJ1-1; D unresolved. CDR3 length equals 14 residues. With 1 base removed from V and 2 bases from J, the gap between germline ends came to 8 bases. Germline CDR1 LGHNA, CDR2 YNFKEQ. The CDR3 DNA reads as TGTGCCAGCAGCCAAGGTGAGGGTAACACTGAAGCTTTCTTT. Its translation: CASSQGEGNTEAFF.

Only one count was recorded for this clone. The V gene is TRBV7-2, the J gene TRBJ2-2; D possibly corresponds to TRBD1 (6 bases). V lost 3 bases and J 2 bases, leaving 10 bases between the germline ends. The germline V gene encodes CDR1 SGHTA and CDR2 FQGNSA. CDR3 size: 15 residues. CDR3: CASSFIRGNTGELFF. CDR3 DNA: TGTGCCAGCAGCTTTATCAGGGGCAACACCGGGGAGCTGTTTTTT. Together with reference TRBV7-2 and TRBJ2-2, the CDR3 gives the full variable domain: GAGVSQSPSNKVTEKGKDVELRCDPISGHTALYWYRQSLGQGLEFLIYFQGNSAPDKSGLPSDRFSAERTGGSVSTLTIQRTQQEDSAVYLCASSFIRGNTGELFFGEGSRLTVL.

V is TRBV14 and J is TRBJ1-3; 10 bases align to TRBD1. V lost 3 bases to trimming and J lost 2 bases; unmatched junction nucleotides: 7. This CDR3 is 17 amino acids long. Per germline, CDR1 SGHDN and CDR2 FVKESK. CDR3 DNA sequence: TGTGCCAGCAGCCACGACAGGGGGCCTACTCCTGGAAACACCATATATTTT. This encodes CASSHDRGPTPGNTIYF.

The chain links TRBV29-1 to TRBJ1-1, with D perhaps TRBD1 (6 bases). Trimming took 0 bases from V and 4 from J, leaving 9 bases between them. Germline CDR1 is SQVTM and CDR2 is ANQGSEA. CDR3 size: 13 residues. CDR3 loop: CSVEEQGGTEAFF. The DNA of the CDR3 is TGCAGCGTTGAAGAACAAGGGGGCACTGAAGCTTTCTTT.

The rearrangement joins TRBV4-3 to TRBJ2-4; D uncertain. CDR1 LGHNA and CDR2 YSLEER come from the germline V gene. Trimming took off 1 base at V and 5 bases at J, with 6 bases between the two ends. The CDR3 runs to 13 residues. The CDR3 sequence: CASSQGQENIQYF. Here the CDR3 DNA reads TGCGCCAGCAGCCAAGGGCAAGAAAACATTCAGTACTTC.

This chain joins TRBV15 and TRBJ2-7, with D tentatively TRBD1 (6 bases). CDR3 length equals 16 residues. Germline loops: CDR1 LNHNV, CDR2 YYDKDF (reference sequence). V gave up 3 bases and J gave up 5 bases, with 20 bases separating them. For the CDR3, the DNA is TGTGCCACCAGCAGGGACCTGGGGGCCACGACCCACGAGCAGTACTTC. Its translation is CATSRDLGATTHEQYF.

In its sample, this clone was seen a few times. J is TRBJ2-1 and V is TRBV7-2, with D possibly TRBD1 on 6 matching bases. Trimming left V 5 bases short and J 5 bases short, with 19 bases between. The CDR3 has 16 amino acids. The germline V gene has CDR1 SGHTA and CDR2 FQGNSA. CDR3 DNA: TGTGCCAGCAGCGTGACAGGATTTACTACCAACAATGAGCAGTTCTTC. The encoded protein is CASSVTGFTTNNEQFF. The complete variable domain, with remaining parts taken from reference TRBV7-2 and TRBJ2-1, reads GAGVSQSPSNKVTEKGKDVELRCDPISGHTALYWYRQSLGQGLEFLIYFQGNSAPDKSGLPSDRFSAERTGGSVSTLTIQRTQQEDSAVYLCASSVTGFTTNNEQFFGPGTRLTVL.

The rearrangement joins TRBV7-8 to TRBJ2-7; 9 bases match TRBD1. Germline V lookup: CDR1 SGHVS, CDR2 FQNEAQ. This CDR3 contains 15 residues. The ends lost 6 bases at V and 3 bases at J; junction bases unmatched: 9. CDR3: CASRVAPGQGYEQYF. Here the CDR3 DNA reads TGTGCCAGCAGGGTAGCGCCGGGACAGGGCTACGAGCAGTACTTC.

V gene TRBV7-2 combines with J gene TRBJ2-7; D ambiguous. The length of the CDR3 is 14 residues. Germline values: CDR1 SGHTA, CDR2 FQGNSA. Trimming cost V 3 bases and J 2 bases, with 11 bases left between them. CDR3 sequence: CASSFFLGPYEQYF. For the CDR3, the DNA is TGTGCCAGCAGCTTTTTTCTGGGCCCCTACGAGCAGTACTTC.

The chain has TRBV5-1 and TRBJ1-4, with TRBD1 matching over 7 bases. Germline V lookup: CDR1 SGHRS, CDR2 YFSETQ. Trimming took 5 bases from V and 2 from J; bases not matched to a gene: 12. This CDR3 comprises 17 residues. The CDR3 bases are TGCGCCAGCAGGGCGGGTGTTGGGGGACAGACTAATGAAAAACTGTTTTTT. Amino acid sequence: CASRAGVGGQTNEKLFF.

In this sample, this clone turned up once. This chain links TRBV2 with TRBJ2-1; the match to TRBD2 covers 10 bases. CDR1 SNHLY and CDR2 FYNNEI come from the germline V gene. The CDR3 extends over 15 amino acids. V was pared by 6 bases and J by 2 bases, with 4 bases of the junction left unmatched. In nucleotides, the CDR3 is TGTGCCAGCAGCCAGCGGGGGGGAACCTACAATGAGCAGTTCTTC. This translates into CASSQRGGTYNEQFF.

This chain connects TRBV7-2 to TRBJ2-5; TRBD1 matches 7 bases. J lost 2 bases, V lost 5 bases, and 2 bases had no gene match. CDR1 and CDR2 from the germline V gene are SGHTA and FQGNSA. The CDR3 length is 13 residues. CDR3 residues: CASSLGQQETQYF. The CDR3 nucleotides are TGTGCCAGCAGCCTGGGACAGCAAGAGACCCAGTACTTC.